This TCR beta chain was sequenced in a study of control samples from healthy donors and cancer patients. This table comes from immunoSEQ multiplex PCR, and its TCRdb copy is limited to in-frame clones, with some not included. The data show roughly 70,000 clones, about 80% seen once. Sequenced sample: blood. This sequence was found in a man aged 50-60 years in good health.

This CDR3 reads CASSYGGTNTEAFF. CDR3 sequence (DNA): TGTGCCAGCAGTTACGGGGGCACGAACACTGAAGCTTTCTTT. This sequence joins TRBV27 and TRBJ1-1, with a possible D match to TRBD1 (6 bases). The CDR3 has 14 residues. Between the trimmed V and J ends, which lost 4 bases and 1 base, there was a span of 10 bases. Germline loops: CDR1 MNHEY, CDR2 SMNVEV (reference sequence).